Given below is one TCR beta chain in context. The sample belongs to a study of blood T cell repertoires in COVID-19. Across the study: Samples taken during acute and convalescent COVID-19 were collected in the United States, Italy and Spain.

As originally analysed: The authors estimated nucleated cell counts from reference gene primer amplification. Data came from immunoSEQ multiplex PCR; TCRdb stores just in-frame clones and leaves some out. Clone size and the V and J calls come from that table; the DNA yielded D and trimming. Of 55,000 to 65,000 clones detected, about 86% appear once; the ten largest clones hold approximately 4.8%. Germline CDR1 GTSNPN, CDR2 SVGIG (reference sequence). V lost 0 bases, J lost 7 bases, and 4 bases stayed unmatched. This CDR3 is 14 amino acids long. The chain links TRBV30 to TRBJ1-4; 8 bases map to TRBD1. The sequence was obtained from a man between 60 and 75 years old with acute or convalescent COVID-19. Input material: peripheral blood. This chain's CDR3 is CAWSVRGQAEKLFF. DNA for the CDR3: TGTGCCTGGAGTGTACGGGGACAGGCTGAAAAACTGTTTTTT.